These T cell receptor beta chains were read from a single sample in a study of cytomegalovirus exposure and HLA in healthy donors. Method: immunoSEQ multiplex PCR; TCRdb's copy keeps in-frame clones and lacks some. The table lists 200,000 to 250,000 clones, roughly 80% of them singletons. Source material: PBMCs. These receptors were obtained from a man aged 40-49 years in good health and CMV-seronegative. Both conserved end residues are part of each CDR3. A D gene is named only where the DNA matches it firmly. Expanded clones get a size class; other rows say once, few or many, or leave the size out.

v_call,clone_size,d_call,j_call,cdr3_aa,cdr3_nt
TRBV10-3,NA,TRBD1,TRBJ2-3,CAIRRQGVTDTQYF,TGTGCCATCCGACGACAGGGAGTAACAGATACGCAGTATTTT
TRBV5-6,NA,TRBD2,TRBJ2-1,CASSPGLAGNNEQFF,TGTGCCAGCAGCCCGGGACTAGCGGGGAACAATGAGCAGTTCTTC
TRBV18,NA,TRBD1,TRBJ2-1,CASSPRQGQTHNEQFF,TGTGCCAGCTCACCACGTCAGGGACAGACACACAATGAGCAGTTCTTC
TRBV29-1,NA,NA,TRBJ1-1,CSVAGPTDSTEAFF,TGCAGCGTTGCCGGACCCACAGACAGCACTGAAGCTTTCTTT
TRBV7-2,NA,TRBD1,TRBJ2-3,CASSLTGGTDTQYF,TGTGCCAGCAGCCTGACAGGGGGGACAGATACGCAGTATTTT
TRBV18,NA,TRBD1,TRBJ2-5,CASLRQGEETQYF,TGTGCCAGCCTACGACAGGGGGAAGAGACCCAGTACTTC
TRBV7-9,NA,TRBD1,TRBJ1-2,CASSSLGTGVGYGYTF,TGTGCCAGCAGCTCTTTGGGGACAGGGGTAGGCTATGGCTACACCTTC
TRBV19,NA,NA,TRBJ1-4,CASSTPRRATEKLFF,TGTGCCAGTAGTACCCCGCGGAGGGCCACTGAAAAACTGTTTTTT
TRBV18,NA,TRBD1,TRBJ1-5,CASSTGTGNQPQHF,TGTGCCAGCTCAACCGGGACAGGCAATCAGCCCCAGCATTTT
TRBV5-1,NA,NA,TRBJ2-1,CASSSAGGQRYNEQFF,TGCGCCAGCAGCTCGGCGGGGGGACAGCGATACAATGAGCAGTTCTTC
TRBV7-2,NA,TRBD1,TRBJ1-1,CASSVTGGRNTEAFF,TGTGCCAGCAGCGTGACAGGGGGCCGGAACACTGAAGCTTTCTTT
TRBV28,NA,NA,TRBJ1-2,CASSQNYGYTF,TGTGCCAGCAGTCAGAACTATGGCTACACCTTC
TRBV15,NA,TRBD2,TRBJ2-3,CATSRGASGSLVTDTQYF,TGTGCCACCAGCAGAGGGGCTAGCGGGAGTCTGGTGACAGATACGCAGTATTTT
TRBV30,once,NA,TRBJ2-2,CAWSVMATGELFF,TGTGCCTGGAGTGTAATGGCCACCGGGGAGCTGTTTTTT
TRBV2,NA,NA,TRBJ1-5,CASSEVGGSAIGANQPQHF,TGTGCCAGCAGTGAAGTGGGGGGTAGTGCCATAGGGGCCAATCAGCCCCAGCATTTT
TRBV2,NA,TRBD1,TRBJ2-5,CASRVTGEETQYF,TGTGCCAGCAGGGTAACAGGGGAAGAGACCCAGTACTTC
TRBV7-9,NA,NA,TRBJ2-2,CASSLDPVEVGGELFF,TGTGCCAGCAGCTTAGATCCGGTTGAGGTGGGCGGGGAGCTGTTTTTT
TRBV10-2,NA,NA,TRBJ2-7,CASSSVKRNEQYF,TGCGCCAGCAGTAGTGTGAAGCGAAACGAGCAGTACTTC
TRBV6-5,NA,NA,TRBJ1-6,CASGYEPGNSPLHF,TGTGCCAGCGGTTACGAACCAGGGAATTCACCCCTCCACTTT
TRBV7-2,NA,TRBD1,TRBJ1-3,CASSPRQGAFSGNTIYF,TGTGCCAGCAGCCCCCGACAGGGGGCCTTCTCTGGAAACACCATATATTTT
TRBV27,few,NA,TRBJ2-7,CASSLSSGAPTYEQYF,TGTGCCAGCAGTTTGTCCTCAGGGGCCCCAACCTACGAGCAGTACTTC
TRBV27,NA,TRBD2,TRBJ2-7,CASSLSGLAGETAFYEQYF,TGTGCCAGCAGTTTGTCGGGACTAGCGGGGGAGACGGCCTTTTACGAGCAGTACTTC
TRBV2,NA,NA,TRBJ2-1,CASSRTGFGEQFF,TGTGCCAGCAGTCGGACTGGCTTTGGTGAGCAGTTCTTC
TRBV18,NA,TRBD1,TRBJ1-2,CASSPEGAPYGYTF,TGTGCCAGCTCACCAGAGGGGGCCCCATATGGCTACACCTTC
TRBV7-9,NA,TRBD1,TRBJ1-4,CASSSRQGASEKLFF,TGTGCCAGCAGCTCCCGACAGGGGGCCAGTGAAAAACTGTTTTTT
TRBV6-6,NA,NA,TRBJ2-7,CASSGQGKSYEQYF,TGTGCCAGCAGCGGGCAGGGAAAATCCTACGAGCAGTACTTC
TRBV10-3,NA,NA,TRBJ1-1,CAISVGENTEAFF,TGTGCCATCAGTGTGGGAGAGAACACTGAAGCTTTCTTT
TRBV7-8,NA,NA,TRBJ2-7,CASSLVNTGTGGYYEQYF,TGTGCCAGCAGCTTAGTGAATACCGGGACCGGGGGATACTACGAGCAGTACTTC
TRBV28,NA,NA,TRBJ2-1,CASSWAGTRENEQFF,TGTGCCAGCAGTTGGGCCGGGACTCGAGAGAATGAGCAGTTCTTC
TRBV15,NA,NA,TRBJ2-5,CATSRDNTGQETQYF,TGTGCCACCAGCAGAGATAACACAGGTCAAGAGACCCAGTACTTC
TRBV28,NA,NA,TRBJ1-1,CASSLFGGNTEAFF,TGTGCCAGCAGTTTATTCGGGGGGAACACTGAAGCTTTCTTT
TRBV4-2,NA,TRBD2,TRBJ2-4,CASSHPGLADFKNIQYF,TGTGCCAGCAGCCACCCGGGACTAGCGGATTTCAAAAACATTCAGTACTTC
TRBV30,NA,NA,TRBJ1-1,CAWTSSVRNTEAFF,TGTGCCTGGACTTCGTCTGTCCGGAACACTGAAGCTTTCTTT
TRBV2,NA,NA,TRBJ2-7,CASSGSEQYF,TGTGCCAGCAGTGGTAGCGAGCAGTACTTC
TRBV2,NA,NA,TRBJ1-2,CASSEWGGTGYGYTF,TGTGCCAGCAGTGAATGGGGAGGGACCGGCTATGGCTACACCTTC
TRBV29-1,few,NA,TRBJ2-7,CSVEDQGYRESGYEQYF,TGCAGCGTTGAAGATCAGGGCTACCGGGAGAGTGGGTACGAGCAGTACTTC
TRBV15,NA,NA,TRBJ2-4,CATSRSERGIQYF,TGTGCCACCAGCAGATCCGAAAGGGGCATTCAGTACTTC
TRBV18,NA,NA,TRBJ2-7,CASSPSDEQYF,TGTGCCAGCTCACCCTCCGACGAGCAGTACTTC
TRBV4-3,NA,NA,TRBJ2-2,CASSHWTANTGELFF,TGCGCCAGCAGCCATTGGACAGCGAACACCGGGGAGCTGTTTTTT
TRBV27,NA,TRBD2,TRBJ2-1,CASVGAGGRNEQFF,TGTGCCAGCGTCGGGGCGGGAGGGCGCAATGAGCAGTTCTTC
TRBV7-2,NA,NA,TRBJ1-4,CASSVGGLGEKLFF,TGTGCCAGCAGCGTAGGAGGGCTAGGTGAAAAACTGTTTTTT
TRBV28,NA,NA,TRBJ1-5,CASSLGRNNQPQHF,TGTGCCAGCAGTTTAGGCAGGAATAATCAGCCCCAGCATTTT
TRBV6-5,NA,TRBD1,TRBJ1-2,CASSTTGAGGYTF,TGTGCCAGCAGTACTACAGGGGCGGGTGGCTACACCTTC
TRBV15,NA,TRBD2,TRBJ2-1,CATSRELAVYNEQFF,TGTGCCACCAGCAGAGAACTAGCGGTCTACAATGAGCAGTTCTTC
TRBV6-1,NA,NA,TRBJ2-7,CASSNYEQYF,TGTGCCAGCAGTAACTACGAGCAGTACTTC
TRBV13,NA,NA,TRBJ2-1,CASSHLLADEQFF,TGTGCCAGCAGCCATCTACTGGCGGATGAGCAGTTCTTC
TRBV7-9,NA,NA,TRBJ1-1,CASTQQAMNTEAFF,TGTGCCAGCACCCAACAGGCCATGAACACTGAAGCTTTCTTT
TRBV2,NA,TRBD2,TRBJ2-1,CASRLAGRFNEQFF,TGTGCCAGCCGACTAGCGGGGAGGTTCAATGAGCAGTTCTTC
TRBV27,NA,NA,TRBJ1-4,CASTTLGGPGEKLFF,TGTGCCAGCACCACCCTAGGGGGTCCAGGAGAAAAACTGTTTTTT
TRBV28,NA,NA,TRBJ1-1,CASSFRLYMNTEAFF,TGTGCCAGCAGTTTTCGACTCTATATGAACACTGAAGCTTTCTTT
TRBV10-3,NA,TRBD2,TRBJ2-1,CAISDGSGIKHRSYNEQFF,TGTGCCATCAGTGATGGGAGCGGGATCAAACATCGCTCCTACAATGAGCAGTTCTTC